Reported below is one T cell receptor beta chain. Its specificity is not known. Assay: immunoSEQ multiplex PCR; the TCRdb copy retains only in-frame clones and omits some. The data hold about 710,000 clones, with approximately 73% observed a single time. The data derive from a study of shared clonotypes between healthy human individuals. Every donor was a Caucasian adult from Nashville, Tennessee. Findings and caveats of the study: Estimated clonotype richness was generally higher in naive than memory subsets. In the sorted subsets, rarefaction showed sequencing was incomplete despite large depth. A few donors had approximately 4.6% of their naive CD4 clonotypes in common.

V dropped 2 bases and J dropped 1 base, with 13 bases sitting between them. The germline CDR1 and CDR2 sequences are MNHEY and SVGAGI. The CDR3 contains 16 residues. The V gene is TRBV6-5, the J gene TRBJ2-3; maybe TRBD2 (5 bases). The sample taken for sequencing was memory CD4+ T cells sorted from blood. Subset noted: CD45RA-negative fraction. The source of this sequence is a woman in her twenties or thirties in good health. CDR3 sequence: CASSYRRGTGTDTQYF. CDR3 sequence (DNA): TGTGCCAGCAGTTACAGACGGGGTACCGGCACAGATACGCAGTATTTT.